This T cell receptor (beta chain) was sequenced in a study of blood T cell repertoires in COVID-19. About the research overall: Acute-phase and convalescent COVID-19 samples originated in the United States, Italy and Spain.

V was trimmed by 4 bases and J by 4 bases, leaving 16 bases between them. From germline, CDR1 is ENHRY and CDR2 SYGVKD. The CDR3 has 15 residues. Original processing methods: Estimation of nucleated cell counts was performed using reference gene primer amplification. The method was immunoSEQ multiplex PCR; TCRdb's version includes in-frame clones alone and lacks a portion of them. That table is the source of V, J and clone size, and D and trimming were worked out from the DNA. The sample lists approximately 120,000 clones, about 89% seen once, with about a fifth in the top ten. This chain joins TRBV10-3 and TRBJ1-1; no reliable D call. Sample: peripheral blood. The receptor was derived from a human donor with acute or convalescent COVID-19. The donor label of this sample is uncertain. CDR3 protein: CAISAVKTVSTEAFF. The CDR3, as DNA: TGTGCCATCAGTGCCGTCAAGACTGTGTCCACTGAAGCTTTCTTT.